This T cell receptor (beta chain) was observed in a study of T cells after yellow fever vaccination. Study in general: Low-cell-number fractions were prepared with SMART-Seq v4 Ultra Low Input. The study's findings and limits: Reappearing after the booster were most of the clones from primary vaccination (roughly 95% CD4, 70% to 90% CD8). Abundant clonotypes (contaminants from the bulk population) could be present in FACS-sorted repertoires.

The TCR cDNA carried a universal primer site and UMIs from 5'RACE template switching. TCRdb re-called the 5' RACE reads with MiXCR, one entry per CDR3 protein. The data contain about 630,000 distinct CDR3 sequences, about 12% of them seen just once; the ten biggest clones take up 14% to 15%. This clonotype has ten or more counts. No antigen is known for it. With 6 bases clipped from V and 6 bases from J, the junction kept 7 bases outside the gene matches. Germline V gene data show CDR1 as MNHNS and CDR2 as SASEGT. CDR3 length: 14 amino acids. This receptor was identified in a man aged 25 to 40 who received the YFV17D yellow fever vaccine. The rearrangement uses TRBV6-1 and TRBJ2-7, with 11 bases that match TRBD2. Here the sequenced sample was PBMCs, taken on the day of the yellow fever booster vaccination. The CDR3 here is CASRPGLAVGEQYF. The CDR3 DNA follows: TGTGCCAGCAGGCCGGGACTAGCGGTAGGCGAGCAGTACTTC.